Below are 16 T cell receptor beta chains sequenced from a single sample in a study of blood T cells in healthy people across ages. For the second PCR, which ran for about 7 to 11 cycles, a sample-barcoded 5' primer and a J-beta primer mix were used. TCRdb processed the 5' RACE reads anew with MiXCR; each CDR3 protein has one entry. Of about 1.8 million distinct CDR3 sequences listed, 40% to 55% were seen once; the top ten hold about 2.1%. The sequencing input was blood. These receptors were collected from a woman between 40 and 50 years old in good health.

The J gene is TRBJ2-5, the V gene TRBV5-1, with D possibly matching TRBD2 (5 bases). Trimming took off 2 bases at V and 5 bases at J, with 13 bases between the two ends. CDR1 is SGHRS, CDR2 YFSETQ, per germline. The CDR3 is made up of 14 amino acids. DNA for the CDR3: TGCGCCAGCAGCTTATTAGCGAAAGGGGAGACCCAGTACTTC. The encoded protein is CASSLLAKGETQYF.

Details on this clonotype: One end of the junction varies from germline; a read error may be responsible. This chain joins TRBV27 and TRBJ2-1; TRBD2 matches 14 bases. This CDR3 comprises 16 residues. Germline loops: CDR1 MNHEY, CDR2 SMNVEV (reference sequence). CDR3 residues: CASSARLAGGTNEEFF. The CDR3 DNA sequence: TGTGCCAGCAGTGCACGACTAGCGGGGGGGACCAATGAGGAGTTCTTC.

This clonotype has a single count. The chain carries TRBV28 and TRBJ2-4; 11 nucleotides agree with TRBD2. Germline V gives CDR1 MDHEN, CDR2 SYDVKM. The CDR3 is 19 amino acids. V shed 1 base, J shed 0 bases, and the junction held 8 bases outside the gene matches. In DNA, the CDR3 is TGTGCCAGCAGTTTATCGTTCCTAGCGGGGGGACTAGCCAAAAACATTCAGTACTTC. It specifies CASSLSFLAGGLAKNIQYF.

The table lists this clonotype with a few counts. V gene TRBV6-1 combines with J gene TRBJ1-2; D is perhaps TRBD1 (5 bases). Germline V CDR1 and CDR2: MNHNS, SASEGT. The V gene lost 7 bases and the J gene lost 2 bases, with 14 bases spanning the gap. The CDR3 contains 14 residues. The DNA for the CDR3 is TGTGCCAGCACACCTACGGGGCGGAACTATGGCTACACCTTC. It is translated as CASTPTGRNYGYTF.

V gene TRBV6-5 combines with J gene TRBJ1-2; TRBD1 matches at 7 bases. Germline V lookup: CDR1 MNHEY, CDR2 SVGAGI. The ends lost 1 base at V and 4 bases at J; junction bases unmatched: 6. This CDR3 spans 15 amino acids. CDR3 sequence: CASSYFDRAGYGYTF. DNA for the CDR3: TGTGCCAGCAGTTACTTTGACAGGGCGGGCTATGGCTACACCTTC.

The rearrangement joins TRBV14 to TRBJ1-2; D call uncertain. This CDR3 contains 14 residues. Germline V gene lookup returns CDR1 SGHDN and CDR2 FVKESK. Trimming left V 4 bases short and J 2 bases short, with 11 bases between. The CDR3 DNA sequence: TGTGCCAGCAGCCCTTCGACTCAGAACTATGGCTACACCTTC. Translating gives CASSPSTQNYGYTF.

This clonotype has only a few counts. The chain uses TRBV4-1 and TRBJ2-1; weak D call: TRBD2 (6 bases). The CDR3 runs to 13 residues. Germline V CDR1 and CDR2: MGHRA, YSYEKL. V was pared by 1 base and J by 13 bases, with 14 bases between. CDR3 sequence (DNA): TGCGCCAGCAGCCAAGTCGACCGCGGACTACAGTTCTTC. As protein: CASSQVDRGLQFF.

This chain uses TRBV15 with TRBJ2-6; D ambiguous. Germline V lookup: CDR1 LNHNV, CDR2 YYDKDF (reference sequence). The V end lost 5 bases, the J end lost 4 bases, and 12 bases lay between the germline ends. The length of the CDR3 is 15 residues. The CDR3 region has the DNA TGTGCCACCAGCGGACCGTTGGGAGGGGCCAACGTCCTGACTTTC. This sequence encodes CATSGPLGGANVLTF.

V gene TRBV24-1 combines with J gene TRBJ2-5; D gene uncertain. Trimming took off 2 bases at V and 0 bases at J, with 6 bases between the two ends. The CDR3 has 14 amino acids. CDR1 KGHDR and CDR2 SFDVKD come from the germline V gene. The CDR3 coding sequence is TGTGCCACCAGTGATTATACAGACCAAGAGACCCAGTACTTC. It yields the protein CATSDYTDQETQYF.

As to this clonotype: Sequence at one end of the junction differs from germline and may be a read error. V usage is TRBV5-1 and J usage is TRBJ2-3; 7 bases map to TRBD2. Germline V gene sequence: CDR1 SGHRS, CDR2 YFSETQ. This CDR3 comprises 16 residues. This chain's CDR3 is CASTVGGGDSTDAQYF. CDR3 DNA sequence: TGCGCCAGCACCGTCGGCGGGGGAGATAGCACAGATGCGCAGTATTTT.

The chain links TRBV12-3 or TRBV12-4 to TRBJ2-5; 8 bases are shared with TRBD1. The CDR3 consists of 15 residues. V lost 4 bases to trimming and J lost 2 bases; unmatched junction nucleotides: 6. CDR3 loop: CASSSRDRTQETQYF. CDR3 DNA sequence: TGTGCCAGCAGTTCCCGGGACAGGACACAAGAGACCCAGTACTTC.

The rearrangement joins TRBV28 to TRBJ1-1, with unresolved D. Looked up from germline, CDR1 is MDHEN and CDR2 is SYDVKM. The CDR3 runs to 12 residues. The V end lost 10 bases, the J end lost 1 base, and 10 bases lay between the germline ends. CDR3 sequence (DNA): TGTGCCATCCTAGGTTGGAACACTGAAGCTTTCTTT. Protein: CAILGWNTEAFF.

This clonotype was detected only a few times. The V and J genes are TRBV14 and TRBJ2-5; 7 bases match TRBD1. Looked up from germline, CDR1 is SGHDN and CDR2 is FVKESK. The ends lost 4 bases at V and 1 base at J; junction bases unmatched: 9. The CDR3 loop spans 16 amino acids. The DNA for the CDR3 is TGTGCCAGCAGCCCGGGACCCAGGGGGATCCAAGAGACCCAGTACTTC. Translating it yields CASSPGPRGIQETQYF.

The chain uses TRBV6-2 or TRBV6-3 and TRBJ2-6, with D tentatively TRBD1 (5 bases). V was pared by 8 bases and J by 0 bases, with 11 bases between. Germline V lookup: CDR1 MNHEY, CDR2 SVGEGT. This CDR3 is built from 15 residues. The CDR3 reads CASGAVSSGANVLTF. The CDR3 nucleotides read TGTGCCAGCGGGGCAGTGAGCTCTGGGGCCAACGTCCTGACTTTC.

The genes are TRBV15 and TRBJ1-5; D is unresolved. The CDR3 spans 14 residues. Germline V gene sequence: CDR1 LNHNV, CDR2 YYDKDF (reference sequence). Trimming cost V 4 bases and J 1 base, with 8 bases left between them. CDR3 region: CATSNQKSNQPQHF. CDR3 nucleotides: TGTGCCACCAGCAATCAGAAGAGCAATCAGCCCCAGCATTTT. Full variable domain (rest looked up from reference TRBV15 and TRBJ1-5): DAMVIQNPRYQVTQFGKPVTLSCSQTLNHNVMYWYQQKSSQAPKLLFHYYDKDFNNEADTPDNFQSRRPNTSFCFLDIRSPGLGDTAMYLCATSNQKSNQPQHFGDGTRLSIL.

V is TRBV4-3 and J is TRBJ1-1; D uncertain. Per the germline V gene, CDR1 is LGHNA and CDR2 is YSLEER. Between the trimmed V and J ends, which lost 0 bases and 5 bases, there was a span of 13 bases. CDR3 size: 15 residues. The CDR3, as DNA: TGCGCCAGCAGCCAAGATAGTGGCGCCGCGACTGAAGCTTTCTTT. Translation: CASSQDSGAATEAFF.